Shown below are 10 T cell receptor beta chains from a single sample sequenced in a study of T cell repertoires in cytomegalovirus infection. In TCRdb, the reads were re-called with MiXCR into one record per CDR3 protein. This table has some 920,000 distinct CDR3 sequences, 31% appearing once. No antigen has been assigned to these receptors. This sample comprised cultured CD8+ T cells from PBMCs, obtained from culture after CMV antigen stimulation. These receptors came from a human donor in good health (CMV status not recorded). Some clones in this sample may be carry-over from other donors' samples.

The chain carries TRBV7-9 and TRBJ2-3, with D possibly being TRBD2 (6 bases). CDR1 and CDR2 from the germline V gene are SEHNR and FQNEAQ (reference sequence). This CDR3 spans 12 amino acids. Deletions cut 2 bases from V and 9 bases from J, with 9 bases between. Written as DNA, the CDR3 is TGTGCCAGCAGCTTAACTAGCATGACGCAGTATTTT. Encoded protein: CASSLTSMTQYF.

The chain joins TRBV7-6 to TRBJ2-3; 7 nucleotides match TRBD2. CDR1 and CDR2 from the germline V gene are SGHVS and FNYEAQ. The CDR3 contains 16 residues. Trimming at V came to 2 bases and at J to 2 bases, leaving 7 bases not matched to a gene. The CDR3 region has the DNA TGTGCCAGCAGCTTACTGGGCAGCGGGGTCACAGATACGCAGTATTTT. This translates into CASSLLGSGVTDTQYF.

This clonotype was seen a few times. This chain links TRBV27 with TRBJ1-1; D gene unclear. CDR3 length equals 15 residues. Germline values: CDR1 MNHEY, CDR2 SMNVEV (reference sequence). V was cut by 5 bases and J by 6 bases, with 19 bases left in between. The CDR3 loop reads CASSPDARGSPEAFF. The CDR3 DNA reads as TGTGCCAGCAGTCCCGACGCCCGGGGATCCCCTGAAGCTTTCTTT.

V usage is TRBV29-1 and J usage is TRBJ2-1; TRBD1 matches 9 bases. This CDR3 region has 15 residues. V lost 3 bases and J lost 0; bases outside the gene matches: 3. Germline-derived CDR1 and CDR2 are SQVTM and ANQGSEA. The DNA for the CDR3 is TGCAGCGTTGACGGGACAGGGATCTCCTACAATGAGCAGTTCTTC. This codes for CSVDGTGISYNEQFF.

This clonotype was counted many times. This chain connects TRBV7-2 to TRBJ2-1; D is undetermined. Germline V lookup: CDR1 SGHTA, CDR2 FQGNSA. V lost 1 base, J lost 9 bases, and 7 bases lay in between. This CDR3 has 12 amino acids. The CDR3, as DNA: TGTGCCAGCAGCTTAGGGACCCCTGAGCAGTTCTTC. Translated: CASSLGTPEQFF.

The chain joins TRBV5-4 to TRBJ1-2; a possible D gene is TRBD1 (6 bases). The CDR3 sequence is 14 residues long. Germline CDR1 and CDR2: SGHNT and YYREEE (reference sequence). Trimming left V 1 base short and J 5 bases short, with 12 bases between. CDR3 region: CASSLFTGSYGYTF. The CDR3 DNA reads TGTGCCAGCAGCTTGTTCACAGGGTCGTATGGCTACACCTTC.

In this sample, this clonotype turned up a few times. The chain couples TRBV27 to TRBJ1-2, with 7 bases that match TRBD1. V gave up 0 bases and J gave up 7 bases; unmatched junction bases: 8. Germline assignment: CDR1 MNHEY and CDR2 SMNVEV (reference sequence). The CDR3 consists of 15 residues. Here the CDR3 reads CASSLSPRGAIGYTF. As DNA, the CDR3 is TGTGCCAGCAGTTTATCGCCCAGGGGGGCGATTGGCTACACCTTC.

The V gene is TRBV6-5, the J gene TRBJ2-3, with D perhaps matching TRBD1 or TRBD2 (6 bases each). The CDR3 is 15 amino acids. Germline V lookup: CDR1 MNHEY, CDR2 SVGAGI. V lost 4 bases and J lost 6, with 17 bases in between. In DNA, the CDR3 is TGTGCCAGCAGTTTCTACGGGGGCTTAAGTGATACGCAGTATTTT. Translating gives CASSFYGGLSDTQYF.

CDR3 region: CASSDSGQGADNEKLFF. The CDR3 region has the DNA TGTGCCAGCAGTGACTCAGGACAGGGGGCTGATAATGAAAAACTGTTTTTT. V and J are TRBV6-4 and TRBJ1-4, with 11 bases fitting TRBD1. Germline CDR1 reads MRHNA; CDR2 reads SNTAGT. CDR3 length: 17 amino acids. Trimming removed 0 bases from V and 4 bases from J; junction bases left unmatched: 4.

V usage is TRBV10-2 and J usage is TRBJ1-1, with D maybe TRBD1 (5 bases). Germline V gene sequence: CDR1 WSHSY, CDR2 SAAADI. The CDR3 sequence is 13 residues long. Trimming took 3 bases from V and 10 from J, leaving 15 bases between them. The CDR3 sequence is CASSDTGPGLAFF. The DNA of the CDR3 is TGCGCCAGCAGTGACACAGGCCCCGGTCTAGCTTTCTTT.